This TCR beta chain was identified in a study of blood T cell repertoires in COVID-19. The CDR3 covers 17 residues. Trimming left V 1 base short and J 4 bases short, with 16 bases between. Per germline, CDR1 SGHVS and CDR2 FQNEAQ. TCRdb keeps only in-frame clones here, not all; method: immunoSEQ multiplex PCR. This repertoire shows roughly 100,000 clones, over 80% found once; its top ten account for roughly 15%. Sequenced material: peripheral blood. The chain is built from TRBV7-8 and TRBJ2-2; a weak D match, TRBD2 (6 bases). This TCR came from a woman of 80 years or more with active or convalescent COVID-19. This CDR3 reads CASSLEHAGSPTGELFF. In DNA form, the CDR3 reads TGTGCCAGCAGCTTAGAGCACGCGGGAAGTCCCACCGGGGAGCTGTTTTTT.